This T cell receptor beta chain was sequenced for a study of T cell clonotyping in hematopoietic cell transplantation. Broader study findings: Cells were unsorted, so CD4 and CD8 contributions were not separated.

Of note for this clone: What it binds is unknown.

The CDR3 runs to 15 residues. Germline V gene sequence: CDR1 SGHRS, CDR2 YFSETQ. V was cut by 0 bases and J by 4 bases, with 13 bases left in between. TCRdb keeps only in-frame clones here, not all; method: immunoSEQ multiplex PCR. The repertoire has about 29,000 clones, 80% to 95% of them found once; the top ten carry around 10%. Recipients were bled about 28 days pretransplant and at posttransplant days 30, 100, 180. The origin of this receptor is a female patient aged 45-60 years who had an allogeneic stem cell transplant from a related donor, so the T cells may come from the graft donor. Some clones in this sample may be carry-over from other donors' samples. The source material was PBMCs, sampled 100 days after allogeneic stem cell transplant. The chain employs TRBV5-1 and TRBJ2-5; D might be TRBD1 or TRBD2, each matching 6 bases. This chain's CDR3 is CASSLAGGGGETQYF. In nucleotides, the CDR3 is TGCGCCAGCAGCTTGGCCGGAGGGGGAGGAGAGACCCAGTACTTC.